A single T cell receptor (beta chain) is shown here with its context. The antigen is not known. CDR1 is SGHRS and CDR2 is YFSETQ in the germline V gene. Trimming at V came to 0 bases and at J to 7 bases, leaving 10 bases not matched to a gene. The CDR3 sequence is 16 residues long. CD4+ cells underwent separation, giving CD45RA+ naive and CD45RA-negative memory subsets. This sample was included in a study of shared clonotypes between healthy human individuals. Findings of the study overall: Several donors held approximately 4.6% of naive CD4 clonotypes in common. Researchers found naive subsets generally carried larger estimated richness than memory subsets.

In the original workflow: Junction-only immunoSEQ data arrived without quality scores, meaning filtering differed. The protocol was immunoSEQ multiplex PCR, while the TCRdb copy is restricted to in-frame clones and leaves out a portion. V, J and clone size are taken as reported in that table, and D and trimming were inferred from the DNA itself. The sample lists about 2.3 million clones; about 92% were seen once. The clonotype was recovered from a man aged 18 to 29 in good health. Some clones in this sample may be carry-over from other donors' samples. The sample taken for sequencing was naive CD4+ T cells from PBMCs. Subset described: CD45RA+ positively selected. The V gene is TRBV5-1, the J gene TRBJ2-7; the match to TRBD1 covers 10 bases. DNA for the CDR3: TGCGCCAGCAGCTTGGGGGACAGGGGCGTACGAGGGGAGCAGTACTTC. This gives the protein CASSLGDRGVRGEQYF.